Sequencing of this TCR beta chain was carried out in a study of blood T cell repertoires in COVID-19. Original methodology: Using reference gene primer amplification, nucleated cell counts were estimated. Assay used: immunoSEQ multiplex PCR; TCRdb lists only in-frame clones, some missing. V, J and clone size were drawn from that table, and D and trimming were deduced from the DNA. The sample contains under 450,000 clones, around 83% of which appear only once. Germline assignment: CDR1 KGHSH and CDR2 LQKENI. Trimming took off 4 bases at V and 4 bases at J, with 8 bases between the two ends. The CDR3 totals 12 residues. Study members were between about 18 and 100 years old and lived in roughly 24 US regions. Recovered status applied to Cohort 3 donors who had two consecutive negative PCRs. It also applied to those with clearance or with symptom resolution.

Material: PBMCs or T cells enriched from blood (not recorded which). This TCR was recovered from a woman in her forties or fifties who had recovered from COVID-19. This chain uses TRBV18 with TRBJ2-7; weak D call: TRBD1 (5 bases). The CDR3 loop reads CASSLDRYEQYF. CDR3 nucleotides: TGTGCCAGCTCACTCGACAGATACGAGCAGTACTTC.